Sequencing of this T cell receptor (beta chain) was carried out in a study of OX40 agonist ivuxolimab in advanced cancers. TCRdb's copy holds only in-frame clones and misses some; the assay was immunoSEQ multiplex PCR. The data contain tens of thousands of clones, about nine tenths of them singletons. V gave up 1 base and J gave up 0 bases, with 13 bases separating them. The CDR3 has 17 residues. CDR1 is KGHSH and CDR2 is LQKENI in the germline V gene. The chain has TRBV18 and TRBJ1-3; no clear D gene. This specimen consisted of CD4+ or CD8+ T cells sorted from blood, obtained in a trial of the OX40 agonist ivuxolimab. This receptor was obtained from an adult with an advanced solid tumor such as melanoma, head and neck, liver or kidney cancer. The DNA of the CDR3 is TGTGCCAGCTCACCACGGGCACCGCCGAGCTCTGGAAACACCATATATTTT. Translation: CASSPRAPPSSGNTIYF.